This entry lists 17 T cell receptor beta chains sequenced from one sample in a study of Ad26.COV2.S vaccination and SARS-CoV-2 variants. Using immunoSEQ multiplex PCR, the repertoire was profiled, and TCRdb retains in-frame clones only, with some absent. The sample holds 300,000 to 400,000 clones, about 89% seen once. Treatment meaning: about 20 received Ad26.COV2.S at low or high dose, single or two shots; about 5 received placebo; per-sample allocation not given. Specimen acquisition occurred on day 63 following the initial vaccine or placebo injection. The sample consisted of peripheral blood, taken in a trial of Ad26.COV2.S vaccine versus placebo. These receptors were collected from a person between 18 and 59 years old who received the Ad26.COV2.S COVID-19 vaccine or a placebo.

This clone was seen a single time. The rearrangement uses TRBV6-5 and TRBJ2-3, with D tentatively TRBD1 or TRBD2 (7 bases each). This CDR3 region has 15 residues. The germline V gene has CDR1 MNHEY and CDR2 SVGAGI. V shed 7 bases and J shed 4 bases, with 18 bases lying between them. CDR3 amino acids: CASKLRQGGPDTQYF. CDR3 nucleotide sequence: TGTGCCAGCAAGCTCAGACAGGGAGGGCCAGATACGCAGTATTTT.

The V call is TRBV20-1, the J call TRBJ1-1, with no clear D. Germline V gives CDR1 DFQATT, CDR2 SNEGSKA (reference sequence). This CDR3 is 11 amino acids long. The V end was cut by 6 bases, the J end by 3 bases, with 8 bases between. The CDR3 spells CSARTYTEAFF. The CDR3 DNA follows: TGCAGTGCCAGAACTTACACTGAAGCTTTCTTT.

This sequence joins TRBV7-9 and TRBJ2-7; D gene uncertain. V lost 5 bases to trimming and J lost 3 bases, with 11 bases between them. In germline, CDR1 is SEHNR, CDR2 FQNEAQ (reference sequence). The length of the CDR3 is 13 residues. CDR3 sequence: CASSPRTHYEQYF. The CDR3 DNA reads as TGTGCCAGCAGCCCTAGGACCCACTACGAGCAGTACTTC.

This chain connects TRBV28 to TRBJ1-2; D unclear. From germline, CDR1 is MDHEN and CDR2 SYDVKM. There are 15 residues in the CDR3. The ends were cut back, 5 bases at V and 4 bases at J, with 17 bases in the middle. This CDR3 is CASSGSGLGPYGYTF. CDR3 coding DNA: TGTGCCAGCAGTGGAAGCGGACTCGGCCCCTATGGCTACACCTTC.

The J gene is TRBJ2-3, the V gene TRBV15, with 12 nucleotides matching TRBD2. Germline V gene data show CDR1 as LNHNV and CDR2 as YYDKDF (reference sequence). The CDR3 is 19 residues long. The V segment lost 2 bases and the J segment 0 bases; nucleotides outside the gene matches: 9. CDR3: CATSRFRLAGALSTDTQYF. CDR3 bases: TGTGCCACCAGCAGATTCAGACTAGCGGGGGCCTTAAGCACAGATACGCAGTATTTT.

This clone was found once. The V call is TRBV5-8, the J call TRBJ1-5, with 7 bases identical to TRBD1. The CDR3 totals 15 residues. The junction had 8 bases not matched to a gene; V was cut back by 4 bases and J by 4 bases. Germline V gene data show CDR1 as SGHTS and CDR2 as YDEGEE. The chain's CDR3 is CASSPGQLANQPQHF. The CDR3 region has the DNA TGTGCCAGCAGCCCGGGACAGCTCGCTAATCAGCCCCAGCATTTT.

This chain links TRBV5-1 with TRBJ1-2, with D uncertain. This CDR3 spans 14 amino acids. Between the trimmed V and J ends, which lost 0 bases and 9 bases, there was a span of 15 bases. CDR1 and CDR2 from the germline V gene are SGHRS and YFSETQ. The CDR3 DNA follows: TGCGCCAGCAGCTTGGCAGGTCCTGAGGGTAGCTACACCTTC. This encodes CASSLAGPEGSYTF.

This sequence joins TRBV5-6 and TRBJ2-1; maybe TRBD1 (6 bases). The V end lost 0 bases, the J end lost 4 bases, and 11 bases lay between the germline ends. The germline V gene encodes CDR1 SGHDT and CDR2 YYEEEE. The CDR3 totals 15 residues. CDR3 amino acids: CASSLVRQEYNEQFF. The CDR3 nucleotides are TGTGCCAGCAGCTTGGTCAGACAGGAATACAATGAGCAGTTCTTC.

The CDR3 reads CASSQGLAGIEQFF. CDR3 in DNA: TGTGCCAGCAGCCAAGGACTAGCGGGAATTGAGCAGTTCTTC. The rearrangement uses TRBV3-1 (or the pseudogene TRBV3-2) and TRBJ2-1; 11 bases match TRBD2. V lost 1 base to trimming and J lost 9 bases; unmatched junction nucleotides: 2. This CDR3 is built from 14 residues. Germline assignment: CDR1 LGHDT and CDR2 YNNKEL (reference sequence).

The V and J genes are TRBV6-5 and TRBJ1-6; a possible D gene is TRBD1 (6 bases). Germline V gene sequence: CDR1 MNHEY, CDR2 SVGAGI. The V gene lost 0 bases and the J gene lost 6 bases, with 12 bases spanning the gap. This CDR3 contains 16 residues. The DNA of the CDR3 is TGTGCCAGCAGTTACTCGGGGGCAGGGGTTAATTCACCCCTCCACTTT. This codes for CASSYSGAGVNSPLHF.

This chain links TRBV19 with TRBJ1-1; TRBD1 might be the D (6 bases). Trimming took off 6 bases at V and 1 base at J, with 12 bases between the two ends. Germline V gene data show CDR1 as LNHDA and CDR2 as SQIVND (reference sequence). The CDR3 runs to 14 residues. CDR3 region: CASRFMGANTEAFF. Written as DNA, the CDR3 is TGTGCCAGTAGGTTTATGGGGGCGAACACTGAAGCTTTCTTT.

The gene calls are TRBV6-1 and TRBJ1-1; D ambiguous. Per germline, CDR1 MNHNS and CDR2 SASEGT. The CDR3 loop spans 11 amino acids. V gave up 0 bases and J gave up 10 bases, with 6 bases separating them. The CDR3 reads CASSEAWGAFF. In nucleotides, the CDR3 is TGTGCCAGCAGTGAAGCCTGGGGAGCTTTCTTT.

This clone showed up just a few times. The genes are TRBV15 and TRBJ2-2; 7 bases match TRBD1. The CDR3 spans 17 residues. The V and J ends lost 0 bases and 4 bases, in that order; junction bases with no gene match: 8. Germline CDR1 and CDR2: LNHNV and YYDKDF (reference sequence). CDR3 nucleotides: TGTGCCACCAGCAGAGATCAATGGGACAGTGCCACCGGGGAGCTGTTTTTT. Its protein product is CATSRDQWDSATGELFF.

V usage is TRBV4-1 and J usage is TRBJ1-2; D gene unclear. The CDR3 is made up of 19 amino acids. Germline-derived CDR1 and CDR2 are MGHRA and YSYEKL. With 1 base removed from V and 6 bases from J, the gap between germline ends came to 27 bases. CDR3 nucleotides: TGCGCCAGCAGCCAAGTTCCGTCTAGGGCCAGCCGGACGAGGGATGGCTACACCTTC. Its translation: CASSQVPSRASRTRDGYTF.

The chain uses TRBV5-1 and TRBJ1-4; TRBD1 matches at 10 bases. The germline V gene encodes CDR1 SGHRS and CDR2 YFSETQ. J lost 6 bases, V lost 4 bases, and 9 bases had no gene match. The CDR3 extends over 16 amino acids. The CDR3 region has the DNA TGCGCCAGCAGCCCGGAAACCGGGACAGGGGATGAAAAACTGTTTTTT. This translates into CASSPETGTGDEKLFF.

The rearrangement uses TRBV23-1 and TRBJ2-1, with 12 bases fitting TRBD2. TRBV23-1 is designated an ORF whose function remains uncertain. J lost 3 bases, V lost 4 bases, and 7 bases had no gene match. This CDR3 is 17 amino acids long. The CDR3 sequence: CASSPRLAGASYNEQFF. CDR3 nucleotide sequence: TGCGCCAGCAGTCCGAGACTAGCGGGGGCCAGCTACAATGAGCAGTTCTTC.

This chain connects TRBV4-2 to TRBJ1-1, with a possible D match to TRBD1 (6 bases). Trimming left V 0 bases short and J 5 bases short, with 10 bases between. The CDR3 consists of 14 residues. Looked up from germline, CDR1 is LGHNA and CDR2 is YNFKEQ. The CDR3 reads CASSQDVRGTEAFF. CDR3 DNA: TGTGCCAGCAGCCAAGATGTCAGGGGAACTGAAGCTTTCTTT.